Following are 32 T cell receptor beta chains from one sample sequenced in a study of blood T cell repertoires in COVID-19. Produced via immunoSEQ multiplex PCR; TCRdb's table is partial and in-frame only. The sample comprises about 180,000 clones, approximately 80% of which are singletons, and approximately 15% rests with the top ten. Material for sequencing was PBMCs or T cells enriched from blood (not recorded which). All receptors derive from a man between 60 and 75 years old who had been exposed to COVID-19.

The rearrangement joins TRBV6-2 or TRBV6-3 to TRBJ1-1; 7 nucleotides line up with TRBD1. The germline gives CDR1 MNHEY, CDR2 SVGEGT. The CDR3 totals 12 residues. Germline trimming cut 2 bases from V and 11 bases from J; bases unmatched to any gene: 5. CDR3 amino acids: CASSYLQGWAFF. In DNA form, the CDR3 reads TGTGCCAGCAGTTACCTACAGGGGTGGGCTTTCTTT.

The chain recombines TRBV7-2 with TRBJ2-7; 9 bases fit TRBD2. The trim removed 5 bases at V and 4 bases at J, leaving 12 bases unmatched. The CDR3 extends over 16 amino acids. Germline-derived CDR1 and CDR2 are SGHTA and FQGNSA. CDR3 nucleotide sequence: TGTGCCAGCAGCCCTTACGCGGGAGGGGGAACTTACGAGCAGTACTTC. Translated, it gives CASSPYAGGGTYEQYF.

This clone was observed once. The chain combines TRBV7-3 with TRBJ2-6; TRBD2 matches 7 bases. Germline assignment: CDR1 SGHTA and CDR2 FQGTGA. The CDR3 is made up of 15 amino acids. J was trimmed by 4 bases and V by 4 bases; bases with no gene match: 4. CDR3 amino acids: CASSSREAGANVLTF. CDR3 nucleotides: TGTGCCAGCAGCTCACGGGAGGCAGGGGCCAACGTCCTGACTTTC.

The CDR3: CASSGGLADDNEQFF. DNA of the CDR3: TGCGCCAGCAGCGGGGGACTAGCGGATGACAATGAGCAGTTCTTC. The rearrangement joins TRBV5-1 to TRBJ2-1; 11 positions match TRBD2. CDR1 is SGHRS and CDR2 is YFSETQ in the germline V gene. The CDR3 spans 15 residues. The ends lost 4 bases at V and 5 bases at J; junction bases unmatched: 5.

This clone was counted a few times. The chain links TRBV6-1 to TRBJ1-2; 9 bases fit TRBD1. Germline CDR1 MNHNS, CDR2 SASEGT. The length of the CDR3 is 17 residues. Trimming removed 3 bases from V and 4 bases from J; junction bases left unmatched: 12. As DNA, the CDR3 is TGTGCCAGCAGTGAGGGGGACAGGGTGCCCCTCCTCTATGGCTACACCTTC. Translated, it gives CASSEGDRVPLLYGYTF.

This clone was counted once. The rearrangement joins TRBV9 to TRBJ1-1, with no clear D. Trimming shortened V by 3 bases and J by 0 bases, and 9 bases separated the two germline ends. The germline CDR1 and CDR2 sequences are SGDLS and YYNGEE. The CDR3 is 14 amino acids. The CDR3 sequence: CASSGLGMNTEAFF. The CDR3 coding sequence is TGTGCCAGCAGCGGCCTCGGGATGAACACTGAAGCTTTCTTT.

The chain employs TRBV7-3 and TRBJ1-3; no reliable D call. Per the germline V gene, CDR1 is SGHTA and CDR2 is FQGTGA. V was cut by 0 bases and J by 10 bases, with 10 bases left in between. This CDR3 contains 13 residues. In nucleotides, the CDR3 is TGTGCCAGCAGCTTAACGAATGGAGGGACCATATATTTT. Translation gives CASSLTNGGTIYF.

The rearrangement joins TRBV11-2 to TRBJ2-1; D ambiguous. The V and J ends lost 0 bases and 5 bases respectively, with 5 bases between them. This CDR3 has 13 amino acids. The germline CDR1 and CDR2 sequences are SGHAT and FQNNGV. CDR3 sequence: CASSLELHNEQFF. CDR3 DNA: TGTGCCAGCAGCTTAGAACTTCACAATGAGCAGTTCTTC.

J is TRBJ2-4 and V is TRBV14, with 13 bases identical to TRBD2. CDR1 and CDR2 (germline): SGHDN, FVKESK. The CDR3 runs 20 residues. V was pared by 2 bases and J by 0 bases, with 10 bases of the junction left unmatched. The CDR3 sequence is CASSQSPGLAGNLAKNIQYF. DNA for the CDR3: TGTGCCAGCAGCCAATCACCGGGACTAGCGGGGAACCTAGCCAAAAACATTCAGTACTTC.

A few counts support this clone. This sequence joins TRBV7-2 and TRBJ2-5; D may be TRBD2 (6 bases). CDR1 is SGHTA, CDR2 FQGNSA, per germline. The CDR3 covers 16 residues. Between the trimmed V and J ends, which lost 7 bases and 5 bases, there was a span of 23 bases. DNA of the CDR3: TGTGCCAGCAACCAGGTTTCGGGAAGGAGCGGGGAGACCCAGTACTTC. It is translated as CASNQVSGRSGETQYF.

The rearrangement uses TRBV29-1 and TRBJ2-7; 10 positions agree with TRBD1. The CDR3 sequence is 13 residues long. V was clipped by 6 bases and J by 3 bases; unmatched bases: 5. CDR1 is SQVTM and CDR2 is ANQGSEA in the germline V gene. The CDR3 DNA sequence: TGCAGCGTGGGACAGGGGTCGCTCTACGAGCAGTACTTC. This translates into CSVGQGSLYEQYF.

The J gene is TRBJ1-5, the V gene TRBV5-1; TRBD1 matches 10 bases. The V and J ends lost 4 bases and 0 bases, in that order; junction bases with no gene match: 4. The CDR3 length is 16 residues. Germline V CDR1 and CDR2: SGHRS, YFSETQ. CDR3: CASSAGTGVSNQPQHF. The CDR3 bases are TGCGCCAGCAGCGCCGGGACAGGGGTTAGCAATCAGCCCCAGCATTTT.

This chain connects TRBV7-9 to TRBJ1-2; TRBD1 matches 8 bases. The V gene end was trimmed by 0 bases and the J gene end by 13 bases; junction bases not matched to a gene: 4. The CDR3 has 12 amino acids. Germline V lookup: CDR1 SEHNR, CDR2 FQNEAQ (reference sequence). CDR3 region: CASSLAWTGCTF. CDR3 bases: TGTGCCAGCAGCTTAGCGTGGACAGGGTGCACCTTC.

This sequence joins TRBV14 and TRBJ1-2, with D possibly TRBD1 on 6 matching bases. Germline V gene lookup returns CDR1 SGHDN and CDR2 FVKESK. The CDR3 is made up of 16 amino acids. With 3 bases removed from V and 4 bases from J, the gap between germline ends came to 18 bases. The CDR3 reads CASSHRQQGGSYGYTF. In DNA form, the CDR3 reads TGTGCCAGCAGCCACCGCCAACAGGGAGGGAGCTATGGCTACACCTTC.

This clone was seen once. The CDR3 reads CASSQRDEQYF. In DNA, the CDR3 is TGTGCCAGCAGTCAGCGGGACGAGCAGTACTTC. V usage is TRBV6-2 or TRBV6-3 and J usage is TRBJ2-7, with D possibly TRBD2 on 6 matching bases. CDR3 length: 11 residues. The V end was cut by 5 bases, the J end by 5 bases, with 7 bases between. Germline V gene lookup returns CDR1 MNHEY and CDR2 SVGEGT.

The chain carries TRBV12-5 and TRBJ2-2, with D perhaps matching TRBD1 (6 bases). Between the trimmed V and J ends, which lost 6 bases and 1 base, there was a span of 9 bases. Germline assignment: CDR1 LGHNT and CDR2 FRNRAP. CDR3 length: 14 residues. CDR3 loop: CASGKTGNTGELFF. DNA of the CDR3: TGTGCTAGTGGAAAGACAGGGAACACCGGGGAGCTGTTTTTT.

The chain has TRBV2 and TRBJ1-5, with 8 bases matching TRBD1. Germline assignment: CDR1 SNHLY and CDR2 FYNNEI. The junction had 5 bases not matched to a gene; V was cut back by 6 bases and J by 1 base. The length of the CDR3 is 15 residues. In DNA form, the CDR3 reads TGTGCCAGCAGAAACCAGGGGGCAAGCAATCAGCCCCAGCATTTT. The encoded protein is CASRNQGASNQPQHF.

This clone occurred once. This chain uses TRBV19 with TRBJ2-3; TRBD2 might be the D (5 bases). V dropped 6 bases and J dropped 8 bases, with 18 bases sitting between them. CDR1 LNHDA and CDR2 SQIVND come from the germline V gene (reference sequence). The CDR3 is made up of 14 amino acids. Here the CDR3 DNA reads TGTGCCAGTAGACTACAAGGGAGTGAGGGTACGCAGTATTTT. Translating it yields CASRLQGSEGTQYF.

Concerning this clone: At the DNA level, this CDR3 is encoded by other sequences in the same sample as well. The gene calls are TRBV19 and TRBJ1-5; D might be TRBD1 (6 bases). The CDR3 totals 15 residues. Germline-derived CDR1 and CDR2 are LNHDA and SQIVND (reference sequence). With 4 bases removed from V and 2 bases from J, the gap between germline ends came to 12 bases. CDR3 sequence (DNA): TGTGCCAGTAGTACCGAGACAGGTCGCAATCAGCCCCAGCATTTT. Its protein is CASSTETGRNQPQHF.

This clone was detected a few times. J is TRBJ2-2 and V is TRBV4-1, with D perhaps TRBD2 (5 bases). The germline CDR1 and CDR2 sequences are MGHRA and YSYEKL. V lost 1 base to trimming and J lost 6 bases, with 15 bases between them. The CDR3 has 16 amino acids. The CDR3 DNA reads TGCGCCAGCAGCCAAGGGGCTCGACTAAGGGCCGGGGAGCTGTTTTTT. Protein product: CASSQGARLRAGELFF.

The chain recombines TRBV27 with TRBJ2-7; maybe TRBD2 (5 bases). CDR3 length equals 16 residues. Germline V gene lookup returns CDR1 MNHEY and CDR2 SMNVEV (reference sequence). Trimming stripped 0 bases from V and 2 bases from J, with 14 bases between. The CDR3 bases are TGTGCCAGCAGTTTATCCCCGACTAACATACCCTACGAGCAGTACTTC. Residues: CASSLSPTNIPYEQYF.

This chain links TRBV5-1 with TRBJ1-3, with 7 bases aligning to TRBD1. Germline CDR1 SGHRS, CDR2 YFSETQ. CDR3 length: 16 amino acids. Trimming removed 4 bases from V and 2 bases from J; junction bases left unmatched: 9. CDR3 DNA sequence: TGCGCCAGCAGCACAGGACCGACAGGGACTGGAAACACCATATATTTT. Protein: CASSTGPTGTGNTIYF.

The chain combines TRBV4-1 with TRBJ1-4, with 7 bases fitting TRBD1. With 4 bases clipped from V and 0 bases from J, the junction kept 5 bases outside the gene matches. Germline values: CDR1 MGHRA, CDR2 YSYEKL. The length of the CDR3 is 16 residues. CDR3 protein: CASSLRQGATNEKLFF. For the CDR3, the DNA is TGCGCCAGCAGCCTTCGACAGGGTGCAACTAATGAAAAACTGTTTTTT.

In nucleotides, the CDR3 is TGCGCCAGCAGCCTCCTTTTGGGGGAGGGGGAGACCCAGTACTTC. Translating gives CASSLLLGEGETQYF. The genes are TRBV5-1 and TRBJ2-5; 7 bases line up with TRBD2. CDR1 is SGHRS and CDR2 is YFSETQ in the germline V gene. The trim removed 4 bases at V and 5 bases at J, leaving 11 bases unmatched. The CDR3 consists of 15 residues.

V usage is TRBV28 and J usage is TRBJ2-5; unclear D gene. Germline V gives CDR1 MDHEN, CDR2 SYDVKM. V shed 2 bases and J shed 0 bases, with 10 bases lying between them. The CDR3 runs 15 residues. CDR3 in DNA: TGTGCCAGCAGTTTACCGTCCGGTCACCAAGAGACCCAGTACTTC. It translates to CASSLPSGHQETQYF. Full variable domain (remainder filled in from reference TRBV28 and TRBJ2-5): DVKVTQSSRYLVKRTGEKVFLECVQDMDHENMFWYRQDPGLGLRLIYFSYDVKMKEKGDIPEGYSVSREKKERFSLILESASTNQTSMYLCASSLPSGHQETQYFGPGTRLLVL.

Note on this clone: Other DNA variants within this sample encode the same CDR3. The J gene is TRBJ2-3, the V gene TRBV11-2; TRBD2 aligns across 10 bases. Germline lookup yields CDR1 SGHAT and CDR2 FQNNGV. Unmatched junction bases numbered 1, after V lost 3 bases and J lost 1 base. The length of the CDR3 is 15 residues. CDR3 in DNA: TGTGCCAGCAGCTTCCTAGCGGGAGGCACAGATACGCAGTATTTT. Its protein product is CASSFLAGGTDTQYF.

This clone came up once. The rearrangement links TRBV19 to TRBJ2-7, with D perhaps TRBD2 (5 bases). This CDR3 contains 14 residues. CDR1 is LNHDA and CDR2 is SQIVND in the germline V gene (reference sequence). V gave up 5 bases and J gave up 1 base, with 12 bases separating them. The DNA for the CDR3 is TGTGCCAGTAGTGGCGGACGGGGATCCTACGAGCAGTACTTC. This translates into CASSGGRGSYEQYF.

The rearrangement uses TRBV29-1 and TRBJ1-2; 8 bases line up with TRBD1. CDR1 is SQVTM, CDR2 ANQGSEA, per germline. J lost 4 bases, V lost 5 bases, and 9 bases had no gene match. CDR3 size: 14 residues. The CDR3: CSVPDRGSTYGYTF. CDR3 nucleotide sequence: TGCAGCGTTCCTGACAGGGGCAGCACCTATGGCTACACCTTC.

The chain joins TRBV10-3 to TRBJ2-1; 9 positions match TRBD2. In germline, CDR1 is ENHRY, CDR2 SYGVKD. J was trimmed by 8 bases and V by 3 bases; bases with no gene match: 11. CDR3 length: 16 amino acids. CDR3 in amino acids: CAISDSLAGVSHEQFF. CDR3 DNA: TGTGCCATCAGTGACTCCTTAGCGGGGGTTAGCCATGAGCAGTTCTTC.

Comments on this clone: One end of the junction fails to match germline, which may point to a read error. The genes are TRBV5-4 and TRBJ1-1; 8 bases fit TRBD1. The CDR3 is 14 residues long. Germline V gene data show CDR1 as SGHNT and CDR2 as YYREEE (reference sequence). CDR3 sequence: CASSPRTGNAEAFF. The CDR3 DNA follows: TGTGCCAGCAGCCCCCGGACAGGGAACGCTGAAGCTTTCTTT. Using reference TRBV5-4 and TRBJ1-1 for the parts outside the CDR3, the full variable domain is ETGVTQSPTHLIKTRGQQVTLRCSSQSGHNTVSWYQQALGQGPQFIFQYYREEENGRGNFPPRFSGLQFPNYSSELNVNALELDDSALYLCASSPRTGNAEAFFGQGTRLTVV.

This chain joins TRBV19 and TRBJ2-3, with D maybe TRBD2 (6 bases). Between the trimmed V and J ends, which lost 3 bases and 5 bases, there was a span of 12 bases. Germline CDR1 reads LNHDA; CDR2 reads SQIVND (reference sequence). The length of the CDR3 is 14 residues. Here the CDR3 reads CASSISGGVDTQYF. The CDR3 coding sequence is TGTGCCAGTAGTATCAGTGGAGGGGTAGATACGCAGTATTTT.

The J gene is TRBJ2-5, the V gene TRBV5-4; 8 nucleotides line up with TRBD2. Germline V gene data show CDR1 as SGHNT and CDR2 as YYREEE (reference sequence). This CDR3 has 16 amino acids. Trimming cost V 2 bases and J 5 bases; bases outside gene matches: 11. The CDR3 loop reads CASSFIGSGIGETQYF. CDR3 sequence (DNA): TGTGCCAGCAGCTTTATTGGTAGCGGGATTGGGGAGACCCAGTACTTC.